The 3 T cell receptor beta chains in this list originate from one sample, sequenced in a study of CD8+CD57+ T cells in acquired aplastic anemia. TCR beta VDJ and CDR3 were profiled, and genomic DNA was the template. One entry per CDR3 protein, called by TCRdb with MiXCR from the reads. The sample contains hundreds of thousands of distinct CDR3 sequences, more than 40% of which appear only once. By flow cytometry, patients selected for sequencing had shown an expansion of CD8+CD57+ cells. What was sequenced was sorted CD4+, CD8+, or CD8+CD57+ T cells (not recorded which) from PBMCs. The receptors derive from a human donor with aplastic anemia.

This clonotype was seen repeatedly, ten times or more. The V gene is TRBV5-1, the J gene TRBJ1-1; D is uncertain. The CDR3 sequence is 14 residues long. Germline V gene data show CDR1 as SGHRS and CDR2 as YFSETQ. V was trimmed by 4 bases and J by 1 base, leaving 11 bases between them. CDR3 loop: CASSQREQNTEAFF. The CDR3 bases are TGCGCCAGCAGCCAAAGAGAACAGAACACTGAAGCTTTCTTT.

The CDR3 sequence: CASRIWGTSGSHNEQFF. In nucleotides, the CDR3 is TGTGCCAGCAGAATTTGGGGGACTAGCGGGAGTCATAATGAGCAGTTCTTC. The chain has TRBV2 and TRBJ2-1, with 14 bases that match TRBD2. Losses at the gene ends were 6 bases for V and 7 bases for J; bases not matched to a gene: 11. The CDR3 has 17 residues. CDR1 SNHLY and CDR2 FYNNEI come from the germline V gene.

Points on this clonotype: This CDR3 fails to terminate in the conserved phenylalanine or tryptophan, so it likely reflects a read error. V and J are TRBV4-1 and TRBJ1-3; 8 bases fit TRBD1. Germline V gene data show CDR1 as MGHRA and CDR2 as YSYEKL. The CDR3 has 15 amino acids. The CDR3 region is CASSQDRGSGNTIYL. DNA for the CDR3: TGTGCCAGCAGCCAAGACAGGGGATCTGGAAACACCATATATCTT.